The subject of this entry is one T cell receptor (beta chain). In germline, CDR1 is SNHLY, CDR2 FYNNEI. CDR3 length: 12 amino acids. Trimming pared 6 bases from V and 5 bases from J, leaving 11 bases between. This sample was taken from a study of T cells in localized non-small cell lung cancer. Sequenced by immunoSEQ multiplex PCR; TCRdb stores in-frame clones only, minus some. This sample has under 15,000 clones, with more than 75% found just once. The sequence was collected from a male donor at least 60 years old with stage I lung adenocarcinoma. The chain recombines TRBV2 with TRBJ2-7, with D tentatively TRBD1 (5 bases). The sample in question was peripheral blood, obtained before any cancer treatment. The CDR3 nucleotides read TGTGCCAGCAGGGGGCAGGGCGACGAGCAGTACTTC. It specifies CASRGQGDEQYF.